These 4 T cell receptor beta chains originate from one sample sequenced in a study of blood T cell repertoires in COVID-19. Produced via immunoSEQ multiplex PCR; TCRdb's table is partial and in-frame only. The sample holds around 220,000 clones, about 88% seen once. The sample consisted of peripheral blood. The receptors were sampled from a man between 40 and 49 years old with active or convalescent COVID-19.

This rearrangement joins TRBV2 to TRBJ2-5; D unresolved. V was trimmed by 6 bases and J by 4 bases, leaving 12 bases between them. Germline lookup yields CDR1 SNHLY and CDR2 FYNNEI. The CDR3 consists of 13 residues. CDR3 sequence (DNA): TGTGCCAGCAGGGGTCGACTGCTAGAGACCCAGTACTTC. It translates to CASRGRLLETQYF.

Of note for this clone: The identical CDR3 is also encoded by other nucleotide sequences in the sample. CDR3 in amino acids: CAWSPGQGNQPQHF. For the CDR3, the DNA is TGTGCCTGGAGCCCGGGACAGGGCAATCAGCCCCAGCATTTT. The chain joins TRBV30 to TRBJ1-5; 8 bases match TRBD1. There are 14 residues in the CDR3. V was clipped by 3 bases and J by 2 bases; unmatched bases: 3. Germline lookup yields CDR1 GTSNPN and CDR2 SVGIG (reference sequence).

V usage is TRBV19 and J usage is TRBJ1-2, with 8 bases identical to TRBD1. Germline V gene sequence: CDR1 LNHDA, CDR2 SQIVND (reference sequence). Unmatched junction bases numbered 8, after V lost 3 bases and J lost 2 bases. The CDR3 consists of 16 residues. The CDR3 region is CASSINQGAVNYGYTF. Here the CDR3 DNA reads TGTGCCAGTAGTATTAATCAGGGGGCGGTAAACTATGGCTACACCTTC.

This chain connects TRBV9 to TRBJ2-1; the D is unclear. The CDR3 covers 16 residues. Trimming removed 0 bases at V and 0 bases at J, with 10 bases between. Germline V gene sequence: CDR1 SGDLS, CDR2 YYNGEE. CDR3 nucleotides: TGTGCCAGCAGCGTAGATACAGATCCCTCCTACAATGAGCAGTTCTTC. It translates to CASSVDTDPSYNEQFF.